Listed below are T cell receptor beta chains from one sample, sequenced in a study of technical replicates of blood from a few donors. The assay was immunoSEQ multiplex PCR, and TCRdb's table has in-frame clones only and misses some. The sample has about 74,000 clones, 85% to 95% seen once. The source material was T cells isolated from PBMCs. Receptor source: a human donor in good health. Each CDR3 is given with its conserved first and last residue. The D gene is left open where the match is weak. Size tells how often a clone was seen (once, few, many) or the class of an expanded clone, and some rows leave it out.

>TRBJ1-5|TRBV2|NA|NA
TGTGCCAGCAGTGGGACATTTCAGCCCCAGCATTTT
CASSGTFQPQHF
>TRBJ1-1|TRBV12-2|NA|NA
TGTGCAAGTCGCTTAGTATTGCGGGGAAGGACTGAAGCTTTCTTT
CASRLVLRGRTEAFF
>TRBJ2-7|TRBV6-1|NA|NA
TGTGCCAGCAGCGCCTACGAGCAGTACTTC
CASSAYEQYF
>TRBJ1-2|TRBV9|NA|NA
TGTGCCAGCAGCTCGGACAAGTCTGGCTATGGCTACACCTTC
CASSSDKSGYGYTF
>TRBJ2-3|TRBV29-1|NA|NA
TGCACAGCGTCGGCGGCGTGGCGAGATACGCAGTATTTT
CTASAAWRDTQYF
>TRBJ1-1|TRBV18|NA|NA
TGTGCCAGCTCACCATCAGGGGTCGGCGCTGAAGCTTTCTTT
CASSPSGVGAEAFF
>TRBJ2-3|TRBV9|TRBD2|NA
TGTGCCAGCAGCGTGGCGGGGGGGCATAGCACAGATACGCAGTATTTT
CASSVAGGHSTDTQYF
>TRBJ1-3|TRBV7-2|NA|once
TGTGCCAGCAGCCCCGTAGGAGGGTCTGGAAACACCATATATTTT
CASSPVGGSGNTIYF
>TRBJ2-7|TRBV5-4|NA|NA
TGTGCCAGCAGCCCTTTCAGCAGGGAAAGCTCCTACGAGCAGTACTTC
CASSPFSRESSYEQYF
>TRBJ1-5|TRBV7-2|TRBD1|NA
TGTGCCAGCAGCTTCGAGGACAGGAGCTATAGCAATCAGCCCCAGCATTTT
CASSFEDRSYSNQPQHF
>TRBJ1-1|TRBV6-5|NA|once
TGTGCCAGCAGATACGGAGCAGCGAATGAAGCTTTCTTT
CASRYGAANEAFF
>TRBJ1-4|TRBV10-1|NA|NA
TGCGCCAGCAGTGAGGGACAGTTGGAGGAAAAACTGTTTTTT
CASSEGQLEEKLFF
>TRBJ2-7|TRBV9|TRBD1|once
TGTGCCAGCAGCGGGAGGACAGGGGACGAGCAGTACTTC
CASSGRTGDEQYF
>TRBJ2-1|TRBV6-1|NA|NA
TGTGCCAGCAGTGCGGACAGAAGCTCCTACAATGAGCAGTTCTTC
CASSADRSSYNEQFF
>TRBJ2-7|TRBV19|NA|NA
TGTGCCAGTAAGGGACTCTACGAGCAGTACTTC
CASKGLYEQYF
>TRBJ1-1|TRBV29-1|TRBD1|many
TGCAGCGTGGAACAGGGGTTGAACACTGAAGCTTTCTTT
CSVEQGLNTEAFF
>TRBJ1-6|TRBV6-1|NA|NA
TGTGCCAGCTCCAACTCGGGAGGGTCGAAAGTCGCCCTCCACTTT
CASSNSGGSKVALHF
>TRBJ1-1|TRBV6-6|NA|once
TGTGCCATTTCCGAGGACAGTATTGGTTCTACTGAAGCTTTCTTT
CAISEDSIGSTEAFF
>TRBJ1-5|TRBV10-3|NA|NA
TGTGCCATCAGTGAGTCCCCCCTATCCAAGCCCTCAAGCCAGCCCCAGCATTTT
CAISESPLSKPSSQPQHF
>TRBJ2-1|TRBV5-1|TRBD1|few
TGCGCCAGCAGCTTGGACAGGGGGCAAAATGAGCAGTTCTTC
CASSLDRGQNEQFF
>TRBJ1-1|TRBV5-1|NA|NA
TGCGCCAGCAGCTTGGCCGTGACGGAGGAGGCTGAAGCTTTCTTT
CASSLAVTEEAEAFF
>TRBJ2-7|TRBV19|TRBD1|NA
TGTGCCAGTAGAGCCCCGGGACAGACCTACGAGCAGTACTTC
CASRAPGQTYEQYF
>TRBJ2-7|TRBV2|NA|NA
TGTGCCAGCAGTGAAGCGGGGGGACGGCAGTACTTC
CASSEAGGRQYF
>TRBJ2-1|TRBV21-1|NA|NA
TGTGCCAGCAGCTCTTTTGGGGACAGGGGAATCTCCAATGAGCAGTTCTTC
CASSSFGDRGISNEQFF
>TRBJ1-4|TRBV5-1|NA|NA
TGCGCCAGCAGCTTGGGAGAGACAACTAATGAAAAACTGTTTTTT
CASSLGETTNEKLFF
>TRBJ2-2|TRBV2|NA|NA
TGTGCCAGTTCCAGGGGCACCGGGGAGCTGTTTTTT
CASSRGTGELFF
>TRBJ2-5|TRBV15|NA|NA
TGTGCCACCAGCTCCGAAAACCTAGCGTTGCAAGAGACCCAGTACTTC
CATSSENLALQETQYF
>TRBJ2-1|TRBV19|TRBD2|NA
TGTGCCAGTAGGGGGCTAGAAGCGGGAGGCTACAATGAGCAGTTCTTC
CASRGLEAGGYNEQFF
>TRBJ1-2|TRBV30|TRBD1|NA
TGTGCCTGGAACCATCCTGGACAGGTTAACTATGGCTACACCTTC
CAWNHPGQVNYGYTF
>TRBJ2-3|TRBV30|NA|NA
TGTGCCTGGAGCCCTACCGGGGATACGCAGTATTTT
CAWSPTGDTQYF
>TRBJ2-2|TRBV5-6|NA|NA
TGTGCCAGCAGCTCGGACACGGAGAACACCGGGGAGCTGTTTTTT
CASSSDTENTGELFF
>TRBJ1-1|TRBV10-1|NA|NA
TGCGCCAGCCGACCAGGGGCTGGCACTGAAGCTTTCTTT
CASRPGAGTEAFF
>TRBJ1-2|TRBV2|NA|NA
TGTGCCAGCAGTGAAATGGGGCGCGTGTACTATGGCTACACCTTC
CASSEMGRVYYGYTF
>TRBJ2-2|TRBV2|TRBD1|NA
TGTGCCAGCAGTGAATTGGCAGGGGGTGGTCCGTTTTTT
CASSELAGGGPFF
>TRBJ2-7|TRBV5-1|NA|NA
TGCGCCAGCAGCTTGGAACAGGGACGGATCGAGCAGTACTTC
CASSLEQGRIEQYF
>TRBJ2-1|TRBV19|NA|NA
TGTGCCAGTAGTAACCGCGGCGGCGACAATGAGCAGTTCTTC
CASSNRGGDNEQFF
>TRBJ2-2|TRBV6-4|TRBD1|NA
TGTGCCACCAGCGGGACAGGGGAAACCGGGGAGCTGTTTTTT
CATSGTGETGELFF
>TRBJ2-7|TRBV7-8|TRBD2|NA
TGTGCCAGCAGCCCGGCGGGGGACTCAAACTACGAGCAGTACTTC
CASSPAGDSNYEQYF
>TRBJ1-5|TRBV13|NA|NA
TGTGCCAGCAGCTTCTCTCTCGTCGGGGGACAGCCCCAGCATTTT
CASSFSLVGGQPQHF
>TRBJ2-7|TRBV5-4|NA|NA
TGTGCCAGCAGCCCCTCCGGGACTGGGACCTACGAGCAGTACTTC
CASSPSGTGTYEQYF
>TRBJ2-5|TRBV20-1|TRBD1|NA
TGCAGTGCTCGACAGGGGGAGACCCAGTACTTC
CSARQGETQYF
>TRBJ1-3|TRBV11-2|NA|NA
TGTGCCAGCAGTCCTTCGCTGGCCTCTGGAAACACCATATATTTT
CASSPSLASGNTIYF
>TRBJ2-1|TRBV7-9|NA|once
TGTGCCAGCAGCTCCCCCCCCTACCGCGTCTCCTACAATGAGCAGTTCTTC
CASSSPPYRVSYNEQFF
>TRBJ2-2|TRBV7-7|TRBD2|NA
TGTGCCAGCAGCCCGAAGCGGGACCGCCCCGGGGAGCTGTTTTTT
CASSPKRDRPGELFF
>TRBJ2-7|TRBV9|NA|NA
TGTGCCAGCAGCCCAATCCCCCAGCAGGGTCCGCAGTACTTC
CASSPIPQQGPQYF
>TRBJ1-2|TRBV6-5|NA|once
TGTGCCAGCAGGGGAGGGGCAAACTATGGCTACACCTTC
CASRGGANYGYTF
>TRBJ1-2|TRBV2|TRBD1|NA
TGTGCCAGCAGTGAAGCGCTTCAGGGACAGGGGGCGCGGGGCTACACCTTC
CASSEALQGQGARGYTF
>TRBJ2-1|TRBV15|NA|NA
TGTGCCACCAGCAGAAACGACAGGTCAAACAATGAGCAGTTCTTC
CATSRNDRSNNEQFF
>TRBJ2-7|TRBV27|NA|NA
TGTGCCAGCAGCCCGGGGTCCTACGAGCAGTACTTC
CASSPGSYEQYF
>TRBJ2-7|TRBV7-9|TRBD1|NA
TGTGCCAGCAGCCCCTATCGCAGGACAGGGTCCTACGAGCAGTACTTC
CASSPYRRTGSYEQYF
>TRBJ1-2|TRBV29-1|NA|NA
TGCAGCGTTGACAGGGAATCTAGCTATGGCTACACCTTC
CSVDRESSYGYTF